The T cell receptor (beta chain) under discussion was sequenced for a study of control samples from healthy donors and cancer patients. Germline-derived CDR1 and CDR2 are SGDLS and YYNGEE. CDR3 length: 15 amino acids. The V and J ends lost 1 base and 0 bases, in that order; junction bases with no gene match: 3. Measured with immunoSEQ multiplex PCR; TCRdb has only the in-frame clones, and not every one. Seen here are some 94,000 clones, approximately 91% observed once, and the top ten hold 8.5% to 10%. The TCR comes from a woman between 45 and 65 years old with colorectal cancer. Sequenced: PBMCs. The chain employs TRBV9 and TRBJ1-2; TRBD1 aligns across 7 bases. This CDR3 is CASSVRTGANYGYTF. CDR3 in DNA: TGTGCCAGCAGCGTACGGACAGGAGCTAACTATGGCTACACCTTC.